Presented here are 16 T cell receptor beta chains from one specimen sequenced in a study of CD8 T cells in ankylosing spondylitis. Regarding the study as a whole: A TCR beta motif of 8 or 9 highly homologous variants appeared characteristic of ankylosing spondylitis blood.

TCRdb re-called the 5' RACE reads through MiXCR, storing one row per CDR3 protein. The data hold roughly 440,000 distinct CDR3 sequences, with 17% observed a single time. No antigens are known for them. The source material was blood, either unsorted or a sorted T cell fraction (not recorded which). The receptors here all came from a male donor with ankylosing spondylitis.

This rearrangement joins TRBV20-1 to TRBJ1-6; D is perhaps TRBD1 (5 bases). Germline V gene data show CDR1 as DFQATT and CDR2 as SNEGSKA (reference sequence). CDR3 length: 13 amino acids. The ends were cut back, 8 bases at V and 9 bases at J, with 17 bases in the middle. The CDR3 coding sequence is TGCAGTACGGTTGGGGGATTCGGTTCACCCCTCCACTTT. Residues: CSTVGGFGSPLHF.

In its sample, this clonotype was seen a few times. The V call is TRBV6-2 or TRBV6-3, the J call TRBJ2-5, with D tentatively TRBD1 (5 bases). The length of the CDR3 is 13 residues. CDR1 is MNHEY and CDR2 is SVGEGT in the germline V gene. The V end was cut by 9 bases, the J end by 2 bases, with 13 bases between. DNA of the CDR3: TGTGCCAGTAACCGACAGATTCAAGAGACCCAGTACTTC. Amino acids: CASNRQIQETQYF.

This clonotype turned up a few times. The chain employs TRBV28 and TRBJ2-2; D gene ambiguous. V lost 6 bases and J lost 0, with 8 bases in between. The CDR3 covers 14 residues. The germline V gene encodes CDR1 MDHEN and CDR2 SYDVKM. For the CDR3, the DNA is TGTGCCAGCAGAGAGACATCGAACACCGGGGAGCTGTTTTTT. Protein product: CASRETSNTGELFF.

This clonotype was counted at least ten times. The J gene is TRBJ1-1, the V gene TRBV20-1, with 7 positions matching TRBD1. CDR3 length: 15 amino acids. In germline, CDR1 is DFQATT, CDR2 SNEGSKA (reference sequence). V was pared by 6 bases and J by 4 bases, with 14 bases of the junction left unmatched. The CDR3 region has the DNA TGCAGTGCCCGTCGCCGAGACAGGGAGGGCACTGAAGCTTTCTTT. Its translation is CSARRRDREGTEAFF.

This clonotype was detected a few times. V is TRBV6-1 and J is TRBJ2-4; TRBD1 might be the D (6 bases). Germline V gives CDR1 MNHNS, CDR2 SASEGT. The CDR3 has 16 residues. V was cut by 8 bases and J by 5 bases, with 22 bases left in between. CDR3 region: CASVAQVGAAQNIQYF. CDR3 nucleotide sequence: TGTGCCAGCGTAGCCCAAGTGGGGGCTGCCCAAAACATTCAGTACTTC.

The chain has TRBV20-1 and TRBJ2-1, with 15 nucleotides matching TRBD2. The junction had 9 bases not matched to a gene; V was cut back by 0 bases and J by 9 bases. CDR1 is DFQATT, CDR2 SNEGSKA, per germline (reference sequence). This CDR3 has 17 residues. CDR3 nucleotides: TGCAGTGCTAGAGAGCGACCGGGACTAGCGGGGGGTAGTGAGCAGTTCTTC. Protein: CSARERPGLAGGSEQFF.

This chain connects TRBV6-5 to TRBJ1-1, with no clear D. The CDR3 contains 14 residues. V dropped 4 bases and J dropped 7 bases, with 16 bases sitting between them. Germline V CDR1 and CDR2: MNHEY, SVGAGI. The CDR3 sequence: CASSSGRLGGEAFF. In DNA form, the CDR3 reads TGTGCCAGCAGTTCTGGGCGGCTAGGCGGTGAAGCTTTCTTT.

The sample holds a few counts of this clonotype. V and J are TRBV29-1 and TRBJ2-1, with 7 bases that match TRBD1. J was trimmed by 4 bases and V by 2 bases; bases with no gene match: 8. The CDR3 contains 15 residues. From germline, CDR1 is SQVTM and CDR2 ANQGSEA. The CDR3 loop is CSVEPGQVYYNEQFF. DNA for the CDR3: TGCAGCGTTGAACCCGGACAGGTCTATTACAATGAGCAGTTCTTC.

This clonotype was picked up a small number of times. V and J are TRBV18 and TRBJ2-3; D gene uncertain. V was clipped by 3 bases and J by 0 bases, with 10 bases between them. This CDR3 has 15 amino acids. The V gene's germline CDR1 is KGHSH and CDR2 LQKENI. The CDR3 here is CASSPWALSTDTQYF. The CDR3, as DNA: TGTGCCAGCTCACCTTGGGCCTTGAGCACAGATACGCAGTATTTT.

This clonotype was found many times. V and J are TRBV10-3 and TRBJ2-1; 9 nucleotides line up with TRBD2. The CDR3 is 15 residues long. Germline-derived CDR1 and CDR2 are ENHRY and SYGVKD. Germline trimming cut 6 bases from V and 4 bases from J; bases unmatched to any gene: 7. In nucleotides, the CDR3 is TGTGCCATCAGCCCCGGGACTAGCCGATACAATGAGCAGTTCTTC. It codes for CAISPGTSRYNEQFF.

Concerning this clonotype itself: The junction differs from germline at one of its ends, possibly a read error. V usage is TRBV7-7 and J usage is TRBJ2-2; D gene uncertain. The CDR3 consists of 12 residues. From germline, CDR1 is SSHAT and CDR2 FNYEAQ (reference sequence). The CDR3 protein is CASSSSTGELFF. CDR3 bases: TGTGCTAGCAGCTCCTCCACCGGGGAGCTGTTTTTT.

This clonotype was picked up a small number of times. This chain joins TRBV5-1 and TRBJ2-1; 8 bases align to TRBD2. The junction had 5 bases not matched to a gene; V was cut back by 4 bases and J by 2 bases. CDR3 length: 15 amino acids. CDR1 and CDR2 from the germline V gene are SGHRS and YFSETQ. The CDR3 DNA sequence: TGCGCCAGCAGCAGGAGCGGGGGTACCTACAATGAGCAGTTCTTC. Protein sequence: CASSRSGGTYNEQFF.

V usage is TRBV30 and J usage is TRBJ1-3; D not resolved. The germline V gene encodes CDR1 GTSNPN and CDR2 SVGIG (reference sequence). V shed 5 bases and J shed 4 bases, with 6 bases lying between them. The CDR3 runs 11 residues. CDR3 residues: CAWGEGNTIYF. The CDR3, as DNA: TGTGCCTGGGGAGAGGGAAACACCATATATTTT.

V usage is TRBV2 and J usage is TRBJ2-1, with D unresolved. The CDR3 loop spans 12 amino acids. Germline lookup yields CDR1 SNHLY and CDR2 FYNNEI. Trimming cost V 7 bases and J 6 bases, with 10 bases left between them. Here the CDR3 DNA reads TGTGCCAGCACCGCTACTCCCAATGAGCAGTTCTTC. It codes for CASTATPNEQFF.

In its sample, this clonotype was seen a few times. This sequence joins TRBV19 and TRBJ1-1; 8 bases match TRBD1. The V and J ends lost 4 bases and 6 bases, in that order; junction bases with no gene match: 4. Germline V lookup: CDR1 LNHDA, CDR2 SQIVND (reference sequence). The CDR3 sequence is 13 residues long. The CDR3 reads CASSTQGASEAFF. CDR3 in DNA: TGTGCCAGTAGTACGCAGGGGGCCTCTGAAGCTTTCTTT. The whole variable domain, filled in from reference TRBV19 and TRBJ1-1, reads DGGITQSPKYLFRKEGQNVTLSCEQNLNHDAMYWYRQDPGQGLRLIYYSQIVNDFQKGDIAEGYSVSREKKESFPLTVTSAQKNPTAFYLCASSTQGASEAFFGQGTRLTVV.

The rearrangement uses TRBV2 and TRBJ2-7, with D possibly matching TRBD1 (5 bases). The CDR3 is made up of 14 amino acids. V lost 2 bases, J lost 6 bases, and 14 bases lay in between. From germline, CDR1 is SNHLY and CDR2 FYNNEI. CDR3 coding DNA: TGTGCCAGCAGTGAATCAGGGAAGGGTACCGAGCAGTACTTC. Protein: CASSESGKGTEQYF.